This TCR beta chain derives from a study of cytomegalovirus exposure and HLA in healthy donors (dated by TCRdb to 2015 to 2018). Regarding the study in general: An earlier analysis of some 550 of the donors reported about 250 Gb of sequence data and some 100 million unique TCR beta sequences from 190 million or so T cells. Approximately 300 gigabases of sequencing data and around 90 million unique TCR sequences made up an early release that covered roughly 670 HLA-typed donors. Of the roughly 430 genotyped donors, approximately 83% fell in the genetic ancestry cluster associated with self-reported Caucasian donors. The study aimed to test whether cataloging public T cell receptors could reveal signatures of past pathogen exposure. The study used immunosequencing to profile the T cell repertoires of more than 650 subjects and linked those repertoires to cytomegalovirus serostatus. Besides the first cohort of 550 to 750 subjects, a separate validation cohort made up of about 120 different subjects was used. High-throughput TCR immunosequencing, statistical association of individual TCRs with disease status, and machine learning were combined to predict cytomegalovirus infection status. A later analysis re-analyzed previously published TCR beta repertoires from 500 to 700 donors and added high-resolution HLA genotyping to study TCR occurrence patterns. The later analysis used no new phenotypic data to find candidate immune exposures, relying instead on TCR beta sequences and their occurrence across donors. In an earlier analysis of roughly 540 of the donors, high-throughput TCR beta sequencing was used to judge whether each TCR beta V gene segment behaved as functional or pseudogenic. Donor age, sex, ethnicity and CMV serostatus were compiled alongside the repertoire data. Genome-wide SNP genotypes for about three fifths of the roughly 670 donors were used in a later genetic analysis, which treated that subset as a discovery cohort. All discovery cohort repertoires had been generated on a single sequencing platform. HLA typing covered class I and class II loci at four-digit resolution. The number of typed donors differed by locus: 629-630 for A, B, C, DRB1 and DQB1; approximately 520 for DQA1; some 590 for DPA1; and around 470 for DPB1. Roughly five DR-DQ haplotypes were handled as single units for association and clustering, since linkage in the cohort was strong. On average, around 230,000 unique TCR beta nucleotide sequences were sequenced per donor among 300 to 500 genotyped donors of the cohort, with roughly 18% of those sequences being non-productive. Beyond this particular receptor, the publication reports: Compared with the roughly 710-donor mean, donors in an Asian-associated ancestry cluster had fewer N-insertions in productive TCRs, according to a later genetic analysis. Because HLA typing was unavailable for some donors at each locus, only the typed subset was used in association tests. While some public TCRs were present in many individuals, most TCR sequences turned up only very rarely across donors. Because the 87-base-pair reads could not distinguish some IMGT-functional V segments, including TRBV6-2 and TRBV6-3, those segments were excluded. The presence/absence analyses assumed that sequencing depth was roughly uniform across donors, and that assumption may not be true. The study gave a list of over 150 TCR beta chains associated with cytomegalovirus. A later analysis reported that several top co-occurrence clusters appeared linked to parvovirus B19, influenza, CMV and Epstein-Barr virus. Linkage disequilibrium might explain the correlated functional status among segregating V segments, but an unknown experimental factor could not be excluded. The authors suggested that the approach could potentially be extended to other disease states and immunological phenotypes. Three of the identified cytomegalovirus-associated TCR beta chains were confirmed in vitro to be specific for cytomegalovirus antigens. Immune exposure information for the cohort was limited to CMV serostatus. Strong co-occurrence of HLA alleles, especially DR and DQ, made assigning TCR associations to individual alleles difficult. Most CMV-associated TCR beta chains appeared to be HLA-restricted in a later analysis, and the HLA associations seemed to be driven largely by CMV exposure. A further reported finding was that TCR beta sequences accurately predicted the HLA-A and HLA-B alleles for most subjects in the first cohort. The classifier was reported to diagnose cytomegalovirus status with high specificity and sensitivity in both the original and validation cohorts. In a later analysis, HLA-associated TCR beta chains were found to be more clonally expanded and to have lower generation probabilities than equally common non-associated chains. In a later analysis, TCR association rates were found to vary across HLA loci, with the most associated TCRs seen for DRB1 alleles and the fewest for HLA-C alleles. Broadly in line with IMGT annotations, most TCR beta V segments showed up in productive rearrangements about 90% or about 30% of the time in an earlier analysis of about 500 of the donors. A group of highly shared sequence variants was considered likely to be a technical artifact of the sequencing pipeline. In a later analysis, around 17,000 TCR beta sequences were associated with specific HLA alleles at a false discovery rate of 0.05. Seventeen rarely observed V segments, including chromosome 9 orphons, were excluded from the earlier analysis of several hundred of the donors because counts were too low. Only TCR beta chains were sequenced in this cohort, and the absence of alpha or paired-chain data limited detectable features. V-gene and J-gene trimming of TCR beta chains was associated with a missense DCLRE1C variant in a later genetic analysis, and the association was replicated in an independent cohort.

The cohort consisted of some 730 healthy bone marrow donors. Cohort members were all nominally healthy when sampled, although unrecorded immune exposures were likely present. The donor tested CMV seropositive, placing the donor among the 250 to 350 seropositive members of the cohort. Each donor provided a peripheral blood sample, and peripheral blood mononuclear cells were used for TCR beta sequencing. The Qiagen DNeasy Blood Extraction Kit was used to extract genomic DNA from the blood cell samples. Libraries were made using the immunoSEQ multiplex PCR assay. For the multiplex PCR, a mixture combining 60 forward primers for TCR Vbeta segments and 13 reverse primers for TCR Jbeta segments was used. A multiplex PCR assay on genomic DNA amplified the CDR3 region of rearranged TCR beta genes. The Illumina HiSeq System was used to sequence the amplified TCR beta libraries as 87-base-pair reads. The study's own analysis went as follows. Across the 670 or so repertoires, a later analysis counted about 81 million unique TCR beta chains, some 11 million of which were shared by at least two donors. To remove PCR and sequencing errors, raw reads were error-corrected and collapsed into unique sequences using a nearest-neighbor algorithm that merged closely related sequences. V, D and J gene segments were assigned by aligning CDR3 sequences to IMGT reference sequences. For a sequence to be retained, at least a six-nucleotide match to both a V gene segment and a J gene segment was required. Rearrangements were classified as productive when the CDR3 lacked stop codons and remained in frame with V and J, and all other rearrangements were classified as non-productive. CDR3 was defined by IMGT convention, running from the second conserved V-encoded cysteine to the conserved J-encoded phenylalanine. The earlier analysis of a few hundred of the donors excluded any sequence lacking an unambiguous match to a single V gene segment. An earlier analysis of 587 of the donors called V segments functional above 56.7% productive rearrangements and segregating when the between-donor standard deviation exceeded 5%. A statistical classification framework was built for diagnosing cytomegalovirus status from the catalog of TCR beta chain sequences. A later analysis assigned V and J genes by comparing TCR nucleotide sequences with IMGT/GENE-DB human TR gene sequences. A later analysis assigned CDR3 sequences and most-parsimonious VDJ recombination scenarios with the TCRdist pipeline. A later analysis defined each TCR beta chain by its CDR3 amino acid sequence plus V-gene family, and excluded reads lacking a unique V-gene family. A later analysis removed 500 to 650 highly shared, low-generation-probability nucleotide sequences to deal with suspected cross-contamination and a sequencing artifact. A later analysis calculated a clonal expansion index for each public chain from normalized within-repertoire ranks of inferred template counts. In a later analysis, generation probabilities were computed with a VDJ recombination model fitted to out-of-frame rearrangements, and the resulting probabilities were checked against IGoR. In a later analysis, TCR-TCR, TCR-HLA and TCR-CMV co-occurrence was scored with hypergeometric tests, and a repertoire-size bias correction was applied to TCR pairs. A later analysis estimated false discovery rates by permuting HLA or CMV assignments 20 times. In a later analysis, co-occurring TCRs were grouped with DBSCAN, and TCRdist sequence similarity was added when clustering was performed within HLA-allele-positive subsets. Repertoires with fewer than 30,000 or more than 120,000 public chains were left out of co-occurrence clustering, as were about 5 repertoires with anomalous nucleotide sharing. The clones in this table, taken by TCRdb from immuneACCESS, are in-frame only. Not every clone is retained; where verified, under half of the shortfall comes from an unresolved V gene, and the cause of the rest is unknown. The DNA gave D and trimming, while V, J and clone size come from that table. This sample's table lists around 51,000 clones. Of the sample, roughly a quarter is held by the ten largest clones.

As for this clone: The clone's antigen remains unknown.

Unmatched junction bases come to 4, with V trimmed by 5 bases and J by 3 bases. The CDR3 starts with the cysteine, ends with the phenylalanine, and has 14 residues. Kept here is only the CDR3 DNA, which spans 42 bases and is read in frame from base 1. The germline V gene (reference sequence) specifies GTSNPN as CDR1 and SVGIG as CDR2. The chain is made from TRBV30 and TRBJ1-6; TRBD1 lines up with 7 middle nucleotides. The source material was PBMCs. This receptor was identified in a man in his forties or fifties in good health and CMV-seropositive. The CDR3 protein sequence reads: CAWARGHYNSPLHF. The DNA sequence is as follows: TGTGCCTGGGCAAGGGGGCACTATAATTCACCCCTCCACTTT.